These T cell receptor beta chains were read from a single sample in a study of beta chain features in type 1 diabetes. Clones were sequenced by immunoSEQ multiplex PCR, and TCRdb holds only the in-frame ones, with some missing. Of 900,000 or so clones in the sample, 17% are singletons; the top ten hold about 0.02%. Sequencing was carried out using naive CD4+ T cells from blood. These receptors originate from a young woman in good health. Each CDR3 is given with its conserved first and last residue. D genes are given only for firm matches. The listing skips clone size in some rows; elsewhere it reads once, few, many or a size class.

few	TRBV6-6	TRBJ2-7	NA	TGTGCCAGCAGTGTGGAGGGTCGGTCCTACGAGCAGTACTTC	CASSVEGRSYEQYF
NA	TRBV4-1	TRBJ2-1	TRBD2	TGCGCCAGCAGCCAATTGTTTAGCGGGAGGGGCGGTGAGCAGTTCTTC	CASSQLFSGRGGEQFF
few	TRBV7-8	TRBJ1-1	NA	TGTGCCAGCAGCTTCCAGGTTGGGGACACTGAAGCTTTCTTT	CASSFQVGDTEAFF
few	TRBV6-1	TRBJ2-5	NA	TGTGCCAGCAGATTTATGGGAGAGACCCAGTACTTC	CASRFMGETQYF
NA	TRBV11-1	TRBJ2-2	NA	TGTGCCAGCAGCTTAGGTCGGGAGTACAGGGAGCTGTTTTTT	CASSLGREYRELFF
few	TRBV29-1	TRBJ2-1	NA	TGCAGCGTGGGTACTAGGGTGGTTACCGATGAGCAGTTCTTC	CSVGTRVVTDEQFF
few	TRBV5-1	TRBJ1-2	TRBD1	TGCGCCAGCATGGGACAGGGGGCATTGGGCTACACCTTC	CASMGQGALGYTF
NA	TRBV5-1	TRBJ2-1	NA	TGCGCCAGCATGCGGGACAGTGGGGGAGGCGAGCAGTTCTTC	CASMRDSGGGEQFF
NA	TRBV7-2	TRBJ2-1	NA	TGTGCCAGCAGTTTTAGGGGAAACGAGCAGTTCTTC	CASSFRGNEQFF
few	TRBV7-9	TRBJ2-3	TRBD2	TGTGCCAGCAGCCGACTAGCGGGTGATACGCAGTATTTT	CASSRLAGDTQYF
few	TRBV27	TRBJ2-7	TRBD2	TGTGCCAGCCGTTACAGGGGTCTCGCGGGAGGGCCGTCCTACGAGCAGTACTTC	CASRYRGLAGGPSYEQYF
few	TRBV7-2	TRBJ2-7	NA	TGTGCCAGCAGCTTGGGGCAGGCAAGCTCCTACGAGCAGTACTTC	CASSLGQASSYEQYF
NA	TRBV5-4	TRBJ2-3	NA	TGTGCCAGCAGCTTGGCCGTGTCAGATACGCAGTATTTT	CASSLAVSDTQYF
NA	TRBV19	TRBJ1-2	NA	TGTGCCAGTAAAGTCACGGGACAAGCCTTCTATGGCTACACCTTC	CASKVTGQAFYGYTF
NA	TRBV18	TRBJ2-3	TRBD2	TGTGCCAGCTCACCTCGCCCTAGCGGCGCCACAGATACGCAGTATTTT	CASSPRPSGATDTQYF
NA	TRBV18	TRBJ2-6	TRBD1	TGTGCCAGCTCACCACGACAGGGGGCGAACGGGGCCAACGTCCTGACTTTC	CASSPRQGANGANVLTF
NA	TRBV4-3	TRBJ2-3	NA	TGCGCCAGCAGCCAATCCCCCTCCAGCGGGTTCACAGATACGCAGTATTTT	CASSQSPSSGFTDTQYF
NA	TRBV7-2	TRBJ2-1	TRBD2	TGTGCCAGCAGCTTAGCTGGGGTAGCGGGCAATGAGCAGTTCTTC	CASSLAGVAGNEQFF
NA	TRBV7-9	TRBJ1-1	TRBD1	TGTGCCAGCAGTGAGGACAGGCTAAACACTGAAGCTTTCTTT	CASSEDRLNTEAFF
few	TRBV6-5	TRBJ2-7	NA	TGTGCCAGCAGTTACGGCCCGGCAGGCTCCTACGAGCAGTACTTC	CASSYGPAGSYEQYF
few	TRBV29-1	TRBJ2-2	NA	TGCAGCGCTTCTAATTGGGGTTCAAACACCGGGGAGCTGTTTTTT	CSASNWGSNTGELFF
NA	TRBV4-3	TRBJ1-3	NA	TGCGCCAGCAGTCCGGACACAGACTCTGGAAACACCATATATTTT	CASSPDTDSGNTIYF
NA	TRBV18	TRBJ2-7	TRBD2	TGTGCCAGCTCACCCGGACTAGCGGGCTACGAGCAGTACTTC	CASSPGLAGYEQYF
few	TRBV21-1	TRBJ2-7	NA	TGTGCCAGCAGCAATGACTTCGGGGTATTAAAGGCTGGCTACGAGCAGTACTTC	CASSNDFGVLKAGYEQYF
NA	TRBV7-3	TRBJ2-7	TRBD2	TGTGCCAGCAGCTTGGGGGAGGGCCCGAACGAGCAGTACTTC	CASSLGEGPNEQYF
NA	TRBV12-2	TRBJ2-7	NA	TGTGCAAGTATCACGGGGGCGGGTATCTCCTACGAGCAGTACTTC	CASITGAGISYEQYF
NA	TRBV15	TRBJ2-3	TRBD2	TGTGCCACCCGCGGGAGTTGGGGCACAGATACGCAGTATTTT	CATRGSWGTDTQYF
NA	TRBV20-1	TRBJ2-5	NA	TGCACCCCATTGCGGGAGACCCAGTACTTC	CTPLRETQYF
few	TRBV6-5	TRBJ1-1	TRBD1	TGTGCCAGCAGCTACAGGGGGCGGACTGAAGCTTTCTTT	CASSYRGRTEAFF
few	TRBV19	TRBJ2-3	TRBD2	TGTGCCAGTAGTATATGGGAGGGTACGCAGTATTTT	CASSIWEGTQYF
few	TRBV6-5	TRBJ2-7	NA	TGTGCCGGGGGGCCCGGACGACTGTGGGAGCAGTACTTC	CAGGPGRLWEQYF
few	TRBV18	TRBJ2-2	NA	TGTGCCAGCTCACCACCGGGCGATCGGGAGCTGTTTTTT	CASSPPGDRELFF
few	TRBV7-2	TRBJ2-2	NA	TGTGTCACAAGCAGGGGCCACGGGGAGCTGTTTTTT	CVTSRGHGELFF
NA	TRBV9	TRBJ2-5	NA	TGTGCCAGCAGCGTAGGAAACAGCCAAGAGACCCAGTACTTC	CASSVGNSQETQYF
NA	TRBV7-2	TRBJ1-5	NA	TGTGCCAGCAGCTTAGAAGGGTTGGACAATCAGCCCCAGCATTTT	CASSLEGLDNQPQHF
few	TRBV7-2	TRBJ2-1	TRBD2	TGTGCCAGCAGCATGACTAGCGGGAGATGGAATGAGCAGTTCTTC	CASSMTSGRWNEQFF
NA	TRBV6-5	TRBJ2-1	TRBD1	TGTGCCATCGCGGGACAGGGGAACAATGAGCAGTTCTTC	CAIAGQGNNEQFF
NA	TRBV7-8	TRBJ2-1	NA	TGTGCCAGCAAGCGCCGACTAGAGTTTGGTGAGCAGTTCTTC	CASKRRLEFGEQFF
few	TRBV19	TRBJ2-2	NA	TGTGCCAGTAGTATTAGCAGGGGGGTCGTCGGGGAGCTGTTTTTT	CASSISRGVVGELFF